The next 13 T cell receptor beta chains were all read from a single sample in a study of neoadjuvant anti-PD-1 for oral cavity cancer. Only in-frame clones appear in the TCRdb table, and some are missing; sequencing was by immunoSEQ multiplex PCR. This table holds some 15,000 clones, roughly 70% found once. Time point: after neoadjuvant nivolumab, at surgical resection. This specimen was PBMCs, taken after nivolumab (anti-PD-1) treatment. These receptors came from a person aged 40 to 85 with oral cavity squamous cell carcinoma.

This chain joins TRBV11-1 and TRBJ2-7; 9 nucleotides match TRBD1. J lost 6 bases, V lost 3 bases, and 0 bases had no gene match. This CDR3 region has 12 residues. CDR1 and CDR2 from the germline V gene are SGHAT and FQDESV (reference sequence). Here the CDR3 DNA reads TGTGCCAGCAGCTTGGACAGGGGCGAGCAGTACTTC. Encoded protein: CASSLDRGEQYF.

This clone was counted once. The V gene is TRBV4-1, the J gene TRBJ2-3; D ambiguous. V was pared by 1 base and J by 2 bases, with 13 bases between. Germline values: CDR1 MGHRA, CDR2 YSYEKL. This CDR3 contains 16 residues. Here the CDR3 DNA reads TGCGCCAGCAGCCAAGTTAACATGGGGTTCACAGATACGCAGTATTTT. Translated, it gives CASSQVNMGFTDTQYF.

The V call is TRBV27, the J call TRBJ2-3; D possibly corresponds to TRBD1 (5 bases). Trimming removed 0 bases from V and 2 bases from J, with 12 bases in between. Germline values: CDR1 MNHEY, CDR2 SMNVEV (reference sequence). The CDR3 spans 16 residues. CDR3: CASSLSLGLFTDTQYF. The CDR3 DNA is TGTGCCAGCAGTTTATCGTTGGGGCTATTCACAGATACGCAGTATTTT.

The chain carries TRBV4-1 and TRBJ1-4; D call uncertain. With 3 bases removed from V and 8 bases from J, the gap between germline ends came to 22 bases. The germline CDR1 and CDR2 sequences are MGHRA and YSYEKL. The length of the CDR3 is 17 residues. CDR3 amino acids: CASSQGTTWRAREKLFF. The DNA of the CDR3 is TGCGCCAGCAGCCAGGGTACCACTTGGAGAGCACGCGAAAAACTGTTTTTT.

This clone came up once. This rearrangement joins TRBV30 to TRBJ1-3, with unresolved D. V lost 4 bases to trimming and J lost 0 bases, with 10 bases between them. In germline, CDR1 is GTSNPN, CDR2 SVGIG (reference sequence). The CDR3 runs 14 residues. The CDR3 sequence is CAWTRRSSGNTIYF. DNA for the CDR3: TGTGCCTGGACACGACGGAGCTCTGGAAACACCATATATTTT.

CDR3 in amino acids: CAIRWGQNDAEAFF. CDR3 nucleotide sequence: TGTGCCATCAGGTGGGGTCAGAACGACGCTGAAGCTTTCTTT. The chain uses TRBV10-3 and TRBJ1-1; D unresolved. The CDR3 is 14 amino acids. Germline values: CDR1 ENHRY, CDR2 SYGVKD. The V and J ends lost 6 bases and 6 bases respectively, with 17 bases between them.

This clone was detected a few times. The CDR3 region is CASSSSGGYTF. CDR3 coding DNA: TGTGCCAGCAGTTCCTCGGGTGGCTACACCTTC. The chain recombines TRBV27 with TRBJ1-2, with D unresolved. This CDR3 is 11 amino acids long. The V end was cut by 4 bases, the J end by 7 bases, with 7 bases between. CDR1 is MNHEY, CDR2 SMNVEV, per germline (reference sequence).

The chain employs TRBV15 and TRBJ2-6; D gene uncertain. The CDR3 is 15 residues long. V was trimmed by 0 bases and J by 3 bases, leaving 6 bases between them. Germline values: CDR1 LNHNV, CDR2 YYDKDF (reference sequence). The CDR3 DNA follows: TGTGCCACCAGCAGAGAACTCGGTGGGGCCAACGTCCTGACTTTC. Translated: CATSRELGGANVLTF.

This chain links TRBV7-2 with TRBJ2-1; 10 bases line up with TRBD2. Germline V gene sequence: CDR1 SGHTA, CDR2 FQGNSA. V lost 5 bases, J lost 3 bases, and 4 bases stayed unmatched. The CDR3 extends over 15 amino acids. This chain's CDR3 is CASSVSGGNYNEQFF. CDR3 nucleotides: TGTGCCAGCAGCGTTAGCGGGGGGAACTACAATGAGCAGTTCTTC.

V and J are TRBV13 and TRBJ1-2; 8 positions match TRBD1. Germline CDR1 is PRHDT and CDR2 is FYEKMQ (reference sequence). The CDR3 has 14 amino acids. V shed 6 bases, J shed 3 bases, and the junction held 6 bases outside the gene matches. CDR3 protein: CASRKPGQDYGYTF. CDR3 nucleotides: TGTGCCAGCAGAAAACCGGGACAGGACTATGGCTACACCTTC. Filled out from reference TRBV13 and TRBJ1-2, the complete variable domain reads AAGVIQSPRHLIKEKRETATLKCYPIPRHDTVYWYQQGPGQDPQFLISFYEKMQSDKGSIPDRFSAQQFSDYHSELNMSSLELGDSALYFCASRKPGQDYGYTFGSGTRLTVV.

The V gene is TRBV30, the J gene TRBJ1-1, with D perhaps TRBD1 (5 bases). The V gene's germline CDR1 is GTSNPN and CDR2 SVGIG (reference sequence). The CDR3 has 23 amino acids. Between the trimmed V and J ends, which lost 3 bases and 4 bases, there was a span of 42 bases. CDR3 amino acids: CAWRDDSFAGLLGLKQILTEAFF. The CDR3 DNA reads TGTGCCTGGAGAGACGACAGTTTTGCGGGTCTTCTAGGGCTAAAACAAATTCTCACTGAAGCTTTCTTT.

The V call is TRBV7-3, the J call TRBJ2-7; 9 positions agree with TRBD1. Germline CDR1 and CDR2: SGHTA and FQGTGA. V shed 2 bases, J shed 5 bases, and the junction held 7 bases outside the gene matches. The CDR3 length is 15 residues. CDR3: CASSLSDRGSHEQYF. Here the CDR3 DNA reads TGTGCCAGCAGCTTATCAGACAGGGGGTCCCACGAGCAGTACTTC.

This clone was counted a few times. The chain recombines TRBV9 with TRBJ2-2; 12 nucleotides match TRBD2. The CDR3 sequence is 16 residues long. After removal of 3 bases from V and 3 bases from J, the junction contained 3 bases not matched to a gene. Germline values: CDR1 SGDLS, CDR2 YYNGEE. The DNA of the CDR3 is TGTGCCAGCAGCGAAGGACTAGCGGGATACACCGGGGAGCTGTTTTTT. Its protein is CASSEGLAGYTGELFF.